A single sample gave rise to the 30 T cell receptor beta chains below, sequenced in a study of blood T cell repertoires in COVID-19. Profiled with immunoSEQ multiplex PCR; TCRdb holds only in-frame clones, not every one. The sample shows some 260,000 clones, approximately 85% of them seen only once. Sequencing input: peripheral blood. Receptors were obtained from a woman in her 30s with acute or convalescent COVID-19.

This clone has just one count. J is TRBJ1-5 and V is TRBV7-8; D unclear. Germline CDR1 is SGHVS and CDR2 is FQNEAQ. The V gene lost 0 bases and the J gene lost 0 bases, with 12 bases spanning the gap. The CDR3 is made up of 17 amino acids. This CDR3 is CASSLAVRRISNQPQHF. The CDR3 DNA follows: TGTGCCAGCAGCTTAGCTGTCCGGCGGATTAGCAATCAGCCCCAGCATTTT. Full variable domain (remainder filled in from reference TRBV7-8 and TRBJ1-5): GAGVSQSPRYKVAKRGQDVALRCDPISGHVSLFWYQQALGQGPEFLTYFQNEAQLDKSGLPSDRFFAERPEGSVSTLKIQRTQQEDSAVYLCASSLAVRRISNQPQHFGDGTRLSIL.

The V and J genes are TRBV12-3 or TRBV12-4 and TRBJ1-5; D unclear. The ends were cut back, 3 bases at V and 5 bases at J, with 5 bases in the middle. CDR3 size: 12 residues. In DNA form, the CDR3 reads TGTGCCAGCAGTTTTCGGGATCAGCCCCAGCATTTT. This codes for CASSFRDQPQHF.

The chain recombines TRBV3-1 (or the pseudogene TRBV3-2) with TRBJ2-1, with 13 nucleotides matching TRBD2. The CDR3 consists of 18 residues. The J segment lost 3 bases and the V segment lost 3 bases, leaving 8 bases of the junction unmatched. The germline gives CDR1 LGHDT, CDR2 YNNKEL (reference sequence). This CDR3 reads CASSQGGLAGTFYNEQFF. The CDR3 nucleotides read TGTGCCAGCAGCCAGGGGGGACTAGCGGGAACCTTCTACAATGAGCAGTTCTTC.

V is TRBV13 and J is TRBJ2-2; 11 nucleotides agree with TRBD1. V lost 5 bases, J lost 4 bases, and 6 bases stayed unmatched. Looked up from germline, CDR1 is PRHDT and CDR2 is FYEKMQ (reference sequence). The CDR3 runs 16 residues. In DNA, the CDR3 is TGTGCCAGCAGCCCAGGGACAGGGGGTTTCACCGGGGAGCTGTTTTTT. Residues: CASSPGTGGFTGELFF.

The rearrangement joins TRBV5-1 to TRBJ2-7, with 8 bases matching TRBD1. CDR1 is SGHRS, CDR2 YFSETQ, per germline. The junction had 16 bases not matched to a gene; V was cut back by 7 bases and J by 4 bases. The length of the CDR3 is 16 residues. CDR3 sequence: CASRRLGQGLNYEQYF. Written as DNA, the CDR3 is TGCGCCAGCCGGCGGCTCGGACAGGGATTAAATTACGAGCAGTACTTC.

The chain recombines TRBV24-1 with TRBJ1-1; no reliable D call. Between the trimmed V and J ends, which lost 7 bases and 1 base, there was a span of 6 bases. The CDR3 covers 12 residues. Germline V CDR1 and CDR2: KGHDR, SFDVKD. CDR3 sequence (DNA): TGTGCCACCAGAGACTCGAACACTGAAGCTTTCTTT. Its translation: CATRDSNTEAFF.

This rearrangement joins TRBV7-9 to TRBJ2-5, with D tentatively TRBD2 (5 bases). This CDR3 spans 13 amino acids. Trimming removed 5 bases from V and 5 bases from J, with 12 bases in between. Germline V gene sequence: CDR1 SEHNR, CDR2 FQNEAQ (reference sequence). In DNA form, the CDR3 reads TGTGCCAGCAGCCCAAAGGCGGGCGAGACCCAGTACTTC. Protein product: CASSPKAGETQYF. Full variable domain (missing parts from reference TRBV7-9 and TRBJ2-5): DTGVSQNPRHKITKRGQNVTFRCDPISEHNRLYWYRQTLGQGPEFLTYFQNEAQLEKSRLLSDRFSAERPKGSFSTLEIQRTEQGDSAMYLCASSPKAGETQYFGPGTRLLVL.

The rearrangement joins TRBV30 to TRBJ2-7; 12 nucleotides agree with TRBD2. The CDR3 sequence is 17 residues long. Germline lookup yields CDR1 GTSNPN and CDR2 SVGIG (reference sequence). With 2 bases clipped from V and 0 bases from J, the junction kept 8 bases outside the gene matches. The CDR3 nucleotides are TGTGCCTGGAGTCGCCTAGCGGGGGGGAACAGCTCCTACGAGCAGTACTTC. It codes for CAWSRLAGGNSSYEQYF. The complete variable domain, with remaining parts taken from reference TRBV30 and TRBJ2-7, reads SQTIHQWPATLVQPVGSPLSLECTVEGTSNPNLYWYRQAAGRGLQLLFYSVGIGQISSEVPQNLSASRPQDRQFILSSKKLLLSDSGFYLCAWSRLAGGNSSYEQYFGPGTRLTVT.

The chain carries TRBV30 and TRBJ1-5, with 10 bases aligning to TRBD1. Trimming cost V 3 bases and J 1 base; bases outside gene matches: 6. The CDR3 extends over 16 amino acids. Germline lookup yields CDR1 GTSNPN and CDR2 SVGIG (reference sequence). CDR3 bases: TGTGCCTGGAGGCCTCGACAGGGGGCGAGCAATCAGCCCCAGCATTTT. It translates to CAWRPRQGASNQPQHF. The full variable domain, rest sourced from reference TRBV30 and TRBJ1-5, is SQTIHQWPATLVQPVGSPLSLECTVEGTSNPNLYWYRQAAGRGLQLLFYSVGIGQISSEVPQNLSASRPQDRQFILSSKKLLLSDSGFYLCAWRPRQGASNQPQHFGDGTRLSIL.

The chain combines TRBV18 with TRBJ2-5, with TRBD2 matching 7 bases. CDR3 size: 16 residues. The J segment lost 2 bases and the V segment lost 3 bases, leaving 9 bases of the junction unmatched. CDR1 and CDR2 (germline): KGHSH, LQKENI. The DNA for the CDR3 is TGTGCCAGCTCACCGTATGCGGGGGATCTTCAAGAGACCCAGTACTTC. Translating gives CASSPYAGDLQETQYF.

In DNA, the CDR3 is TGTGCCAGCAGTTACCTTGGCAGTCCCTACGAGCAGTACTTC. It specifies CASSYLGSPYEQYF. The gene calls are TRBV6-6 and TRBJ2-7; D is unresolved. V was trimmed by 2 bases and J by 2 bases, leaving 10 bases between them. The CDR3 contains 14 residues. Germline V gives CDR1 MNHNY, CDR2 SVGAGI (reference sequence).

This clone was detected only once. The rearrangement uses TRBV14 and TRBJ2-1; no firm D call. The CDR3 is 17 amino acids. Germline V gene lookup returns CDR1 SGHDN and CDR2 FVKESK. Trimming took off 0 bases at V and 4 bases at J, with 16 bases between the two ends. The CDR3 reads CASSQDLISPRYNEQFF. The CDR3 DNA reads TGTGCCAGCAGCCAAGATCTCATAAGCCCCCGTTACAATGAGCAGTTCTTC.

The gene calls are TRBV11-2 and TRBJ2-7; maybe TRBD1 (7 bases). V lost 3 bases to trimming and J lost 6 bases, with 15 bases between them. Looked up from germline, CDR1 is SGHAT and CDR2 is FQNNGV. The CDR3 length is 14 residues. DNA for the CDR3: TGTGCCAGCAGCTTGCGGGACAGTATCAGCGAGCAGTACTTC. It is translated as CASSLRDSISEQYF.

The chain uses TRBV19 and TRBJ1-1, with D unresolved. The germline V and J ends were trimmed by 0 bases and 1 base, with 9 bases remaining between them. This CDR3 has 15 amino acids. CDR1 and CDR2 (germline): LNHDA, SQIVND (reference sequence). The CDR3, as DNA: TGTGCCAGTAGTATAGATCCAGGAGGGAACACTGAAGCTTTCTTT. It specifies CASSIDPGGNTEAFF.

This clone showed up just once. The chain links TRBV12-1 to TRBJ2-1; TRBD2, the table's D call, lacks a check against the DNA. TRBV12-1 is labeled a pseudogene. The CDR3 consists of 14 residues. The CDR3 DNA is TGTGCCAGTTTCTTAGGCCGGGGGTACAATGAGCAGTTCTTC. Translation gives CASFLGRGYNEQFF.

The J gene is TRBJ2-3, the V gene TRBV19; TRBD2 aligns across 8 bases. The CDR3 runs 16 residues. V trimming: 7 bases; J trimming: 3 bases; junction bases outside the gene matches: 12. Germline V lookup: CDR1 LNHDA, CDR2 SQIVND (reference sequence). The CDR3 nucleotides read TGTGCCAGTAAGGGCTTAATGGGACTAGGGACAGATACGCAGTATTTT. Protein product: CASKGLMGLGTDTQYF.

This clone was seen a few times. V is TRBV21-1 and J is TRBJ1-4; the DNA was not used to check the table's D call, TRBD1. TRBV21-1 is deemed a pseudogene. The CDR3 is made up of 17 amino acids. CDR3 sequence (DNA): TGTGCCAGCAGCATAACCAAGGCGGACAGGGATAATGAAAAACTGTTTTTT. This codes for CASSITKADRDNEKLFF.

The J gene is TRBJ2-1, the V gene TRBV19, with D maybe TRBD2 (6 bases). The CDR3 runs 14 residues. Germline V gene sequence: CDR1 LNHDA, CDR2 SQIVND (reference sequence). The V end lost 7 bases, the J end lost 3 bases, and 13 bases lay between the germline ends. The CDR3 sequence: CASIGGQGYNEQFF. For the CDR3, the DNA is TGTGCCAGTATTGGAGGGCAGGGCTACAATGAGCAGTTCTTC. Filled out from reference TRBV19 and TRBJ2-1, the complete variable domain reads DGGITQSPKYLFRKEGQNVTLSCEQNLNHDAMYWYRQDPGQGLRLIYYSQIVNDFQKGDIAEGYSVSREKKESFPLTVTSAQKNPTAFYLCASIGGQGYNEQFFGPGTRLTVL.

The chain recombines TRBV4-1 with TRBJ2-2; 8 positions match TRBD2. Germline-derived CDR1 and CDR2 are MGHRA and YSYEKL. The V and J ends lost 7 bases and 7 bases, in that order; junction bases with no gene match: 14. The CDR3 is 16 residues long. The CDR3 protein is CASMPAPGGPGGELFF. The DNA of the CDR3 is TGCGCCAGCATGCCAGCTCCGGGAGGGCCCGGCGGGGAGCTGTTTTTT.

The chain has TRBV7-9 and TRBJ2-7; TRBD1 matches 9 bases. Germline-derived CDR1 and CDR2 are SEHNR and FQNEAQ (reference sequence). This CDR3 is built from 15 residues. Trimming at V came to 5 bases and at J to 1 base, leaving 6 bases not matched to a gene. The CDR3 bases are TGTGCCAGCAGCCCTCCGGGACAGGGTTCCTACGAGCAGTACTTC. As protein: CASSPPGQGSYEQYF.

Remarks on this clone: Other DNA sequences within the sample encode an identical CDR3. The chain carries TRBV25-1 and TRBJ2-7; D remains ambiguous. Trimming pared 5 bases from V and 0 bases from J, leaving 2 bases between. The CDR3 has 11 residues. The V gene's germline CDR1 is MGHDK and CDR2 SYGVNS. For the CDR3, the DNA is TGTGCCAGCAGTCTCTCCTACGAGCAGTACTTC. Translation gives CASSLSYEQYF.

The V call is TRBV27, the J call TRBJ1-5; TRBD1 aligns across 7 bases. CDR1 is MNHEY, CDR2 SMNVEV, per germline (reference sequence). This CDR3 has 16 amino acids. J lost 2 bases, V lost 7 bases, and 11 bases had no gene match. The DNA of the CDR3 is TGTGCCAGCATCGATATCCGACAGGGAGGCAATCAGCCCCAGCATTTT. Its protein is CASIDIRQGGNQPQHF.

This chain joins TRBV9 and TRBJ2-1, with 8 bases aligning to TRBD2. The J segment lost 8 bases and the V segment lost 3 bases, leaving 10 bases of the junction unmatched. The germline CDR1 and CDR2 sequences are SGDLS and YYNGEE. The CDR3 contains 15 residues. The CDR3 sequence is CASSEWGLGVYEQFF. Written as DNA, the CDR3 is TGTGCCAGCAGCGAGTGGGGACTAGGGGTCTATGAGCAGTTCTTC.

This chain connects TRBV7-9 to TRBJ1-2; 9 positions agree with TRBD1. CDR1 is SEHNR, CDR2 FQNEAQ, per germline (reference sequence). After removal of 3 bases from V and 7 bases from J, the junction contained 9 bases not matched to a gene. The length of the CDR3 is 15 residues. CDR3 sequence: CASSFRDRVLGGYTF. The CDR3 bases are TGTGCCAGCAGCTTCAGGGACAGGGTGCTTGGTGGCTACACCTTC.

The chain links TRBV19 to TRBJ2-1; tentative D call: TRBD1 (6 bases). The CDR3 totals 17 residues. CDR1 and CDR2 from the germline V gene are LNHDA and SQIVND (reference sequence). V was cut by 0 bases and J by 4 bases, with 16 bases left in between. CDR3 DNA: TGTGCCAGTAGTATAGACGTAGGGGGAGTTCGATACAATGAGCAGTTCTTC. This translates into CASSIDVGGVRYNEQFF.

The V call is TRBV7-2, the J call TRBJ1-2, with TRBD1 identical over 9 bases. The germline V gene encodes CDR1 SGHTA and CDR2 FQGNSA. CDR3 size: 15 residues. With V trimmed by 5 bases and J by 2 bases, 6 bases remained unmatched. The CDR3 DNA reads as TGTGCCAGCAGCCGCCGGACAGGGGAGAACTATGGCTACACCTTC. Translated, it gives CASSRRTGENYGYTF.

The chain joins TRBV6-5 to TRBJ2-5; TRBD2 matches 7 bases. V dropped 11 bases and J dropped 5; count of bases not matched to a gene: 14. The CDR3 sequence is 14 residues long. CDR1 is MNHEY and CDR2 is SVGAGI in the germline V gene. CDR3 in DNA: TGTGCCGTCCGCATCGGGGGGAGATGGGAGACCCAGTACTTC. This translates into CAVRIGGRWETQYF.

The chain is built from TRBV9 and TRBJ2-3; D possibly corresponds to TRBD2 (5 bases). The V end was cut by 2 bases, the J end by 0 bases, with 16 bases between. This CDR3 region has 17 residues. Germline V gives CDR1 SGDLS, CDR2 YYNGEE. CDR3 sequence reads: CASSVPLEPTSTDTQYF. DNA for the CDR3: TGTGCCAGCAGCGTTCCACTAGAACCGACTAGCACAGATACGCAGTATTTT.

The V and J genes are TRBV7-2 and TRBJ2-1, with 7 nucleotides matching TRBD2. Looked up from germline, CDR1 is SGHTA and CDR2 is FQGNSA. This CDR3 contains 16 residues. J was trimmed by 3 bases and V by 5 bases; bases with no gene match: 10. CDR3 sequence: CASSPHGSGVYNEQFF. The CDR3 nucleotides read TGTGCCAGCAGCCCCCATGGCAGCGGGGTCTACAATGAGCAGTTCTTC.

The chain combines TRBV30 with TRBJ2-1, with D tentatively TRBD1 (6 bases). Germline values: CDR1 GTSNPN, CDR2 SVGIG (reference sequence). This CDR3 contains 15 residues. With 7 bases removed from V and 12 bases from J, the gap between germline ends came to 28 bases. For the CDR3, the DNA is TGTGCCTCCCGAGGGGGAAGGACTCCCGGCGTAGGGCAGTTCTTC. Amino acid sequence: CASRGGRTPGVGQFF.